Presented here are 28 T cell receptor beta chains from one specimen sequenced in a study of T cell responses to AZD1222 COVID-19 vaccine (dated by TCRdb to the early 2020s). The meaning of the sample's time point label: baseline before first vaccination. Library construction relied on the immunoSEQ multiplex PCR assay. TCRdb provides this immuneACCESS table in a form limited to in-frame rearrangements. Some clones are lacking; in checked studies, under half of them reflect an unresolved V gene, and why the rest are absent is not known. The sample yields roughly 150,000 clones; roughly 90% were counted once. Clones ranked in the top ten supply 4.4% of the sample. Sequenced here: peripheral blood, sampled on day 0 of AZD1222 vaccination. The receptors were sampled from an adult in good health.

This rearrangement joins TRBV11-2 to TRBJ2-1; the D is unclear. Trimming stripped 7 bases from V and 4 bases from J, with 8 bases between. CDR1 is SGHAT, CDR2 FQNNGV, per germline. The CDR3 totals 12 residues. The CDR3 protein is CASTYLYNEQFF. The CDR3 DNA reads TGTGCCAGCACCTACCTATACAATGAGCAGTTCTTC.

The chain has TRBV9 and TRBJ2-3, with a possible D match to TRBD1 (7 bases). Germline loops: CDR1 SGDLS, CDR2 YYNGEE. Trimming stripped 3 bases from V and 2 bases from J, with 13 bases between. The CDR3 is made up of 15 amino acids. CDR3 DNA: TGTGCCAGCAGCGCCGCGGGACAGAACACAGATACGCAGTATTTT. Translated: CASSAAGQNTDTQYF.

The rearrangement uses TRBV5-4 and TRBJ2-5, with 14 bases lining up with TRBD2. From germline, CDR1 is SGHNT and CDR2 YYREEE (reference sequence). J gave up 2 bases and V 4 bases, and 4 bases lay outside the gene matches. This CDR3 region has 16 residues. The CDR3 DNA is TGTGCCAGCAGCCTTGGGACTAGCGGGGGACAAGAGACCCAGTACTTC. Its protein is CASSLGTSGGQETQYF.

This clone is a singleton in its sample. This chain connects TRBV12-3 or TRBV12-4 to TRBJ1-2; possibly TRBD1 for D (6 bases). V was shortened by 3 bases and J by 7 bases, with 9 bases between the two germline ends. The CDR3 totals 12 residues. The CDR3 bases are TGTGCCAGCAGTTTCGGGGGCGTTGGCTACACCTTC. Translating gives CASSFGGVGYTF.

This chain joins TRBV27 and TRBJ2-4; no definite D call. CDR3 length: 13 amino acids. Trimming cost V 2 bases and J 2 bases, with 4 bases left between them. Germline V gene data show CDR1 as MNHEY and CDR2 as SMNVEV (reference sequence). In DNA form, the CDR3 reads TGTGCCAGCAGTTTACCGTCCAAAAACATTCAGTACTTC. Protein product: CASSLPSKNIQYF.

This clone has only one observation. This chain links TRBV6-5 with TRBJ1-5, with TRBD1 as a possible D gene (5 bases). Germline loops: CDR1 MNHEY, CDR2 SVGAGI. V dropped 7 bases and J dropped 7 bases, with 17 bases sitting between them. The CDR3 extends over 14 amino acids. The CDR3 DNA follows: TGTGCCAGCATTGGAGGGGTGGATCAGCAGCCCCAGCATTTT. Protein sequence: CASIGGVDQQPQHF.

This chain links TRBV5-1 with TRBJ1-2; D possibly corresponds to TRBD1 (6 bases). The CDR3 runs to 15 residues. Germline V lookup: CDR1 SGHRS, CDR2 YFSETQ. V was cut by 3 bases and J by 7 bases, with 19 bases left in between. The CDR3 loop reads CASSYADRTAGGYTF. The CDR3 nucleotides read TGCGCCAGCAGCTACGCCGACAGGACAGCTGGTGGCTACACCTTC. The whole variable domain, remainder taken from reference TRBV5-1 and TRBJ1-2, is KAGVTQTPRYLIKTRGQQVTLSCSPISGHRSVSWYQQTPGQGLQFLFEYFSETQRNKGNFPGRFSGRQFSNSRSEMNVSTLELGDSALYLCASSYADRTAGGYTFGSGTRLTVV.

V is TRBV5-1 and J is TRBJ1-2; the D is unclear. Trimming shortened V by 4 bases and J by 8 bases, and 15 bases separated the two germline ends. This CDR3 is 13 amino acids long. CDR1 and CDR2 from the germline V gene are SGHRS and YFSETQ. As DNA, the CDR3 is TGCGCCAGCAGCCAGTCGGACGGAGTGGGCTACACCTTC. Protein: CASSQSDGVGYTF. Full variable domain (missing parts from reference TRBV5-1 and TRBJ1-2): KAGVTQTPRYLIKTRGQQVTLSCSPISGHRSVSWYQQTPGQGLQFLFEYFSETQRNKGNFPGRFSGRQFSNSRSEMNVSTLELGDSALYLCASSQSDGVGYTFGSGTRLTVV.

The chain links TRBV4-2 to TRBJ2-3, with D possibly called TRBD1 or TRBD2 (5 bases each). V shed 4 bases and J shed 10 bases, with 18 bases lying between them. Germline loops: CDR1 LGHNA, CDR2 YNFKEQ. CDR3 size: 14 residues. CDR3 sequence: CASSLPEGSYPQYF. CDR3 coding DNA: TGTGCCAGCAGCCTCCCAGAGGGGAGTTACCCGCAGTATTTT.

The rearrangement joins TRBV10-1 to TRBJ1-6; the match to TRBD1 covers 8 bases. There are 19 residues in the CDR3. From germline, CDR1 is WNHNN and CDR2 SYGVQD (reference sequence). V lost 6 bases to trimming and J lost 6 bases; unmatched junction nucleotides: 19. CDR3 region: CASREPQRDRTVGNSPLHF. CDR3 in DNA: TGCGCCAGCAGGGAGCCCCAACGGGACAGGACTGTCGGTAATTCACCCCTCCACTTT.

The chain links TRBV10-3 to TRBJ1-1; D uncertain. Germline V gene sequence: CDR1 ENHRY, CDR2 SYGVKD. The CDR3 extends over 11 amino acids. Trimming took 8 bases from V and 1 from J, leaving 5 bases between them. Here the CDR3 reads CAIQENTEAFF. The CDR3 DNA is TGTGCCATCCAGGAGAACACTGAAGCTTTCTTT.

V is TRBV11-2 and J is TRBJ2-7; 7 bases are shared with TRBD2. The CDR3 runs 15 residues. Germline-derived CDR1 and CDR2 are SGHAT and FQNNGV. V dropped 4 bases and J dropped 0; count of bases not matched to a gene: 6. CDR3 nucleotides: TGTGCCAGCAGCTCTCAAGCGGGATTCTCCTACGAGCAGTACTTC. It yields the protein CASSSQAGFSYEQYF.

The CDR3 loop reads CASSPGGGRGYNEQFF. The CDR3 coding sequence is TGTGCCAGCAGCCCAGGCGGCGGGAGGGGATACAATGAGCAGTTCTTC. This chain joins TRBV3-1 (or the pseudogene TRBV3-2) and TRBJ2-1, with 9 bases aligning to TRBD2. The germline CDR1 and CDR2 sequences are LGHDT and YNNKEL (reference sequence). The V gene end was trimmed by 4 bases and the J gene end by 4 bases; junction bases not matched to a gene: 8. CDR3 length: 16 residues.

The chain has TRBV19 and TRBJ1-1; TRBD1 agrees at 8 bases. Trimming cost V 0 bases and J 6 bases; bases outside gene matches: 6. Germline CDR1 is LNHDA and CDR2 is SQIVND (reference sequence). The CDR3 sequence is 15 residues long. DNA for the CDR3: TGTGCCAGTAGTATAGAACACAGGGGGGCCGCTGAAGCTTTCTTT. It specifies CASSIEHRGAAEAFF.

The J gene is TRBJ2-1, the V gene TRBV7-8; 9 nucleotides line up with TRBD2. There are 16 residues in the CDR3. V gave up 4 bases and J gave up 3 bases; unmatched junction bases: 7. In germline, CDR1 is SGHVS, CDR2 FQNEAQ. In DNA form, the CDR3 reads TGTGCCAGCAGCTCACATAGCGGGAGAGGCTACAATGAGCAGTTCTTC. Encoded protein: CASSSHSGRGYNEQFF.

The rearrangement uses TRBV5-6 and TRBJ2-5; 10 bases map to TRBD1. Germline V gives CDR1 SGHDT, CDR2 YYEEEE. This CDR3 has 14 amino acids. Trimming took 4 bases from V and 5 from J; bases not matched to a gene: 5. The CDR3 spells CASSRRTGGETQYF. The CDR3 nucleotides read TGTGCCAGCAGCAGGCGGACAGGGGGGGAGACCCAGTACTTC. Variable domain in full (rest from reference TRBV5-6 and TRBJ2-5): DAGVTQSPTHLIKTRGQQVTLRCSPKSGHDTVSWYQQALGQGPQFIFQYYEEEERQRGNFPDRFSGHQFPNYSSELNVNALLLGDSALYLCASSRRTGGETQYFGPGTRLLVL.

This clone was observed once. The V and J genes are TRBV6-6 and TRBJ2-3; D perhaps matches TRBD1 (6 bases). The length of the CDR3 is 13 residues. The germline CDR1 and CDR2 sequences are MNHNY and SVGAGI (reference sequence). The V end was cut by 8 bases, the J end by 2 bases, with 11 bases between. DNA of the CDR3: TGTGCCAGCCACAGGGTCCCCACAGATACGCAGTATTTT. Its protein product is CASHRVPTDTQYF.

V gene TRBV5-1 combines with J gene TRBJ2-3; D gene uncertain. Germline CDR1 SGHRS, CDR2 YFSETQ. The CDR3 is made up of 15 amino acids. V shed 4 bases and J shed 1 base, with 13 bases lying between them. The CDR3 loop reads CASSREGSRTDTQYF. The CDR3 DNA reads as TGCGCCAGCAGCCGAGAAGGCAGCCGCACAGATACGCAGTATTTT.

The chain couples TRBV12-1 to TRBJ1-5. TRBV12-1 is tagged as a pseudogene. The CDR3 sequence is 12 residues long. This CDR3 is CASHASNQPQHF. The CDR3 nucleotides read TGTGCCAGCCACGCAAGCAATCAGCCCCAGCATTTT.

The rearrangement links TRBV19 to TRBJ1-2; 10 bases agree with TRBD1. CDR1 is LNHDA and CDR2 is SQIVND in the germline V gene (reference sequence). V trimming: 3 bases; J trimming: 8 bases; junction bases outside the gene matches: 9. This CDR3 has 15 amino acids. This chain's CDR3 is CASSINSGTGVGYTF. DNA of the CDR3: TGTGCCAGTAGTATCAACTCCGGGACAGGGGTCGGCTACACCTTC. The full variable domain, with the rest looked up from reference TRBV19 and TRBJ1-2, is DGGITQSPKYLFRKEGQNVTLSCEQNLNHDAMYWYRQDPGQGLRLIYYSQIVNDFQKGDIAEGYSVSREKKESFPLTVTSAQKNPTAFYLCASSINSGTGVGYTFGSGTRLTVV.

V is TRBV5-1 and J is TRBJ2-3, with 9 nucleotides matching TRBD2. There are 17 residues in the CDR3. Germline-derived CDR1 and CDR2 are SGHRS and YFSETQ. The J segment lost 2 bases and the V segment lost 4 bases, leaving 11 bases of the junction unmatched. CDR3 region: CASSLPRTSELTDTQYF. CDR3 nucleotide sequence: TGCGCCAGCAGCCTCCCAAGGACTAGCGAACTCACAGATACGCAGTATTTT.

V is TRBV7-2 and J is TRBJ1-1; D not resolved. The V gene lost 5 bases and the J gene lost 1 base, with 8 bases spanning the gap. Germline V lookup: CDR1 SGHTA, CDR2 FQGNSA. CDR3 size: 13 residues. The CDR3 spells CASSRVRNTEAFF. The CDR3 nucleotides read TGTGCCAGCAGCAGGGTCAGGAACACTGAAGCTTTCTTT.

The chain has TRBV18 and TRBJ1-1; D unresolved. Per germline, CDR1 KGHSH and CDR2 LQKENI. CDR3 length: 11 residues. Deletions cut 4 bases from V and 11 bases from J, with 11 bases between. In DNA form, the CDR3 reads TGTGCCAGCTCACAAATACAAGTGGCTTTCTTT. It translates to CASSQIQVAFF. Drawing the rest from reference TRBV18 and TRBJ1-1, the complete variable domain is NAGVMQNPRHLVRRRGQEARLRCSPMKGHSHVYWYRQLPEEGLKFMVYLQKENIIDESGMPKERFSAEFPKEGPSILRIQQVVRGDSAAYFCASSQIQVAFFGQGTRLTVV.

This CDR3 reads CATRRQGHTEAFF. The CDR3 DNA reads as TGTGCCACCAGGAGACAGGGTCACACTGAAGCTTTCTTT. The rearrangement uses TRBV24-1 and TRBJ1-1, with 7 bases identical to TRBD1. Germline trimming cut 7 bases from V and 3 bases from J; bases unmatched to any gene: 4. Germline V lookup: CDR1 KGHDR, CDR2 SFDVKD. CDR3 length: 13 amino acids.

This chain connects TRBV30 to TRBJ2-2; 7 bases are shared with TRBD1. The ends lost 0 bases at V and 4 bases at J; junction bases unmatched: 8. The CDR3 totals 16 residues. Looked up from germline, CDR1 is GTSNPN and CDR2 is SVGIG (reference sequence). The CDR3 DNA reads TGTGCCTGGAGTGTATTACCACAGGGGCCCACCGGGGAGCTGTTTTTT. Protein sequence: CAWSVLPQGPTGELFF.

The CDR3 DNA reads as TGTGCCAGCAGCTCGGAACAGCCCTATGGCTACACCTTC. Translating gives CASSSEQPYGYTF. The chain joins TRBV28 to TRBJ1-2; D uncertain. The CDR3 spans 13 residues. V gave up 6 bases and J gave up 4 bases, with 12 bases separating them. In germline, CDR1 is MDHEN, CDR2 SYDVKM.

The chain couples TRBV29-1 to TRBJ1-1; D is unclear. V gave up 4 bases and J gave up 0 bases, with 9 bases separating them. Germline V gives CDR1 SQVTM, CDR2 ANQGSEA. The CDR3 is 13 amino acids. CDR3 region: CSVGSLVNTEAFF. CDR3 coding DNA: TGCAGCGTTGGCAGTTTGGTGAACACTGAAGCTTTCTTT.

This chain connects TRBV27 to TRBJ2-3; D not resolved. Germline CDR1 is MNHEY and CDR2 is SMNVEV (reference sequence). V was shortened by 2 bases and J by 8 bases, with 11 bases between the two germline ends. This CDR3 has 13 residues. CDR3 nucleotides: TGTGCCAGCAGTTTAAGACGTTGGGGTACGCAGTATTTT. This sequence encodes CASSLRRWGTQYF.